The present entry profiles one T cell receptor beta chain with its context. Its recognized antigen is unknown. Base qualities are not recorded, but no much larger clone differs from it by a single base. The germline V gene specifies SGHAT as CDR1 and FQNNGV as CDR2. From its cysteine to its phenylalanine, the CDR3 spans 14 amino acids. CDR3 DNA is the only sequence kept; it has 42 bases, read in frame from the first base. Trimming leaves V shorter by 8 bases and J shorter by 5 bases, with the junction holding 12 bases beyond the gene matches. This record comes from a study of shared clonotypes between healthy human individuals (dated by TCRdb to between 2020 and 2021). Context from the whole study: A few men and two women, aged 18 to 49 years, made up the cohort. Libraries were prepared and TCR repertoires were sequenced by different laboratories using diverse techniques, in order to increase sequencing depth and limit assay-specific biases. Blood TCR repertoires of about five healthy adults were deeply sequenced to estimate repertoire size and the extent of clonotype sharing between individuals. For each donor, three plates each were used for CD4 naive and CD4 memory, two plates were used for CD8 naive, and one plate was used for CD8 memory. Leukapheresis yielded between about 0.94 and 8.9 billion PBMCs per donor. The paper as a whole reports these results and caveats: Pairwise subsampling indicated that sequencing depth was expected to affect the degree of clonotype sharing among donors. Incomplete sequencing was indicated by rarefaction of sorted-subset datasets, despite the large sequencing depth. When a few donors were compared, the shared fraction of clonotypes was about 5.4% for naive CD4, around 3.6% for naive CD8, roughly 2.5% for memory CD4, and approximately 0.4% for memory CD8. Sampling was limited to blood, and TCR repertoires in tissue likely differ from TCR repertoires in blood. Estimated clonotype richness was generally larger for naive than for memory subsets. The small number of donors limited the genetic and exposure-history diversity represented. Compared with non-shared clonotypes, the clonotypes found in all four sorted-subset donors had higher generation probabilities.

CD8 naive samples consisted of CD45RO-negative cells that were positively selected for CCR7, yielding a CD45RA+CCR7+ population without TemRA cells. The donors were healthy, HIV-negative adults with no recently reported acute infections or vaccinations. Every donor was a Caucasian adult residing in Nashville, Tennessee, USA. After blood collection by leukapheresis, PBMCs were isolated using Ficoll-Histopaque density gradient centrifugation and then cryopreserved in the vapor phase of liquid nitrogen. Purity and quantity of every magnetically sorted T cell population were checked by analytical flow cytometry. Genomic DNA was isolated from each sorted fraction and quantified by UV absorbance on a Nanodrop 2000c. Using the deep immunoSEQ assay, multiplex PCR amplified TCR CDR3 regions from genomic DNA. Extracted genomic DNA from each cell subset was distributed evenly across all wells of several immunoSEQ 96-well plates, and each plate was treated as a replicate. For sorted subsets, roughly 190 ng of genomic DNA, equivalent to around 30,000 T cell genomes, went into each replicate PCR. Purified libraries were quantified with a Qubit 3.0 fluorometer, sized on a Bioanalyzer 2100, and re-quantified with the KAPA Library Quantification kit. Every immunoSEQ 96-well plate was sequenced on a separate single-read 150-cycle Illumina NextSeq 550 flow cell. Under the source paper's analysis protocol: The immunoSEQ output contained only junctional sequences without quality scores, so filtering could not match that applied to full-length reads. Sequences were annotated with PyIR, a Python wrapper for IgBLAST v1.9, and V/J genes and CDR3 were assigned using IMGT germline references. Reads were filtered out if the reads had weak V/J assignments (E-value above 1e-6), no CDR3, stop codons, out-of-frame junctions, or ambiguous translated residues. V3J clonotypes were defined by identical inferred V gene, J gene, and CDR3 amino acid sequence. Percentage overlap between repertoires was computed as shared unique clonotypes divided by the size of the smaller repertoire. Repertoire richness was assessed with RTK rarefaction, the Chao1 estimator, and Recon v2.1 estimates of unobserved clonotypes. Generation probabilities for all TCRbeta clonotypes obtained by the gDNA method from a handful of donors were computed using OLGA. TCRdb provides this immuneACCESS table in a form limited to in-frame rearrangements. Some clones are lacking; in checked studies, under half of them reflect an unresolved V gene, and why the rest are absent is not known. That table furnishes V, J and clone size, whereas the DNA furnished D and trimming. Here the sample has around 1.9 million clones; approximately 94% occur a single time. The ten largest clones represent under 2% of the sample.

The clonotype comes from a man between 18 and 35 years old in good health. Some clones in this sample may be carry-over from other donors' samples. Sequenced input: naive CD8+ T cells from PBMCs. This sample's cell subset or site label indicates: CD45RA+CCR7+. The chain is made from TRBV11-2 and TRBJ2-7, and 7 bases in between align with TRBD1. The DNA sequence follows: TGTGCCAGCGGCCAACAGGGGTCATCGAACGAGCAGTACTTC. This yields the protein CASGQQGSSNEQYF.